This TCR beta chain was retrieved from a study of blood T cell repertoires in COVID-19. Only in-frame clones appear in the TCRdb table, and some are missing; sequencing was by immunoSEQ multiplex PCR. The sample lists 68,000 or so clones, about three quarters seen once, with under 30% in the top ten. The material sequenced was peripheral blood. This receptor was identified in a human donor in a cohort sampled during active COVID-19.

In DNA form, the CDR3 reads TGCGCCAGCAGCCAAGCCGGACAGGGGGGAGGCTACACCTTC. This gives the protein CASSQAGQGGGYTF. The V call is TRBV4-1, the J call TRBJ1-2, with TRBD1 matching over 10 bases. This CDR3 spans 14 amino acids. V lost 1 base and J lost 8; bases outside the gene matches: 4. In germline, CDR1 is MGHRA, CDR2 YSYEKL.